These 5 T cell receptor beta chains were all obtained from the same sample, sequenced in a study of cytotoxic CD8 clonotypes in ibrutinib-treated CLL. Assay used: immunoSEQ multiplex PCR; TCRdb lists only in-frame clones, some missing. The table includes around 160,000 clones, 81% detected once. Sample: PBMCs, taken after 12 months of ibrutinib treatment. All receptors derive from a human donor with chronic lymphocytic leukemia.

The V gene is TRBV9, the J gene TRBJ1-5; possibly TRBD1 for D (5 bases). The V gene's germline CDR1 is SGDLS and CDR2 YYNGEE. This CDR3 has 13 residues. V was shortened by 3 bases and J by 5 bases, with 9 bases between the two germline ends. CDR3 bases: TGTGCCAGCAGCGCAGGGAGAGATCAGCCCCAGCATTTT. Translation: CASSAGRDQPQHF.

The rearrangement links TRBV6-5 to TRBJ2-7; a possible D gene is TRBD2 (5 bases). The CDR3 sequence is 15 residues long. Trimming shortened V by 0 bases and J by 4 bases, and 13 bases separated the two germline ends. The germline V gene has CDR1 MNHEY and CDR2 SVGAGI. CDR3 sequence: CASSYSLAGGYEQYF. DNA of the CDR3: TGTGCCAGCAGTTACTCGCTGGCGGGTGGATACGAGCAGTACTTC.

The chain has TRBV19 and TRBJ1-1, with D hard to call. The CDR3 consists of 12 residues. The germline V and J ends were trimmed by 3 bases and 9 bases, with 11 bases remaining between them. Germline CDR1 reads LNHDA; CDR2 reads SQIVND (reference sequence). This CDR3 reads CASSIGQFKAFF. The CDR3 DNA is TGTGCCAGTAGTATCGGCCAGTTTAAAGCTTTCTTT. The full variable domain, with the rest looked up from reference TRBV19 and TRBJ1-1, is DGGITQSPKYLFRKEGQNVTLSCEQNLNHDAMYWYRQDPGQGLRLIYYSQIVNDFQKGDIAEGYSVSREKKESFPLTVTSAQKNPTAFYLCASSIGQFKAFFGQGTRLTVV.

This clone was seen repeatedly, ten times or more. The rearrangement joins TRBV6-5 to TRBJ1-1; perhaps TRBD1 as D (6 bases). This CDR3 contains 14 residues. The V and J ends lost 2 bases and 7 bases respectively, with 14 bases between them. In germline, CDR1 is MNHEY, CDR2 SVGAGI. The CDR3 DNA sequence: TGTGCCAGCAGTTACAAACCGTGGACAGATGAAGCTTTCTTT. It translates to CASSYKPWTDEAFF.

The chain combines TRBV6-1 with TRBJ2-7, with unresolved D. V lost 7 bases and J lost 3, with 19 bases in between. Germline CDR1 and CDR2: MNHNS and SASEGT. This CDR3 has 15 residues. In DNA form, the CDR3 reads TGTGCCAGCACCCCCCGCAGCCTAGTCGTCTACGAGCAGTACTTC. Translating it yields CASTPRSLVVYEQYF.